Sequencing of this T cell receptor beta chain was carried out in a study of long-term antiretroviral therapy in people with HIV. Study-level background: The earliest specimens came about a decade ahead of the 2015 immediate-ART recommendation. Overall study results and limits: Blood in the study was drawn between about 2003 and 2017, possibly under older ART regimens, which may be less effective than current ones.

About this clone: Its specificity is not known.

Survey level was the resolution at which the v3.0 immunoSEQ assay ran. Method: immunoSEQ multiplex PCR; TCRdb's copy keeps in-frame clones and lacks some. The repertoire holds about 16,000 clones, with 78% as singletons. This CDR3 comprises 14 residues. Germline V gene lookup returns CDR1 SEHNR and CDR2 FQNEAQ (reference sequence). Trimming pared 0 bases from V and 5 bases from J, leaving 11 bases between. This sequence was found in a woman aged 40 to 50 with HIV. The chain recombines TRBV7-9 with TRBJ2-7, with a possible D match to TRBD1 (6 bases). This specimen consisted of unsorted PBMCs, obtained approximately 3.4 years after starting antiretroviral therapy. The CDR3 loop reads CASSLAGAFHEQYF. The CDR3 coding sequence is TGTGCCAGCAGCTTAGCGGGGGCTTTCCACGAGCAGTACTTC.